This T cell receptor (beta chain) derives from a study of cytomegalovirus exposure and HLA in healthy donors. As for this clone: Its specificity is unknown.

PCR was performed using 60 Vbeta and 13 Jbeta primers. The data were produced by immunoSEQ multiplex PCR, yet TCRdb's version contains in-frame clones alone and is incomplete. Of about 190,000 clones listed, roughly 86% are singletons. Study outcomes and limitations: Per published reports, the classifier diagnosed cytomegalovirus status with high specificity and sensitivity. The majority of CMV-associated TCR beta chains were reported as apparently HLA-restricted in a later analysis. In a later analysis, specific HLA alleles were associated with under 20,000 TCR beta sequences at a 0.05 false discovery rate. Presence/absence comparisons presumed near-even sequencing depth among donors.

The origin of this receptor is a man aged 35 to 55 in good health and CMV-seropositive. The source material was PBMCs.

CDR3 nucleotides: TGTGCCAGTAGTTCTAGCGGGGGAACTTCCTACAATGAGCAGTTCTTC. Protein: CASSSSGGTSYNEQFF. The rearrangement links TRBV19 to TRBJ2-1; 10 nucleotides agree with TRBD2. This CDR3 has 16 amino acids. Germline CDR1 LNHDA, CDR2 SQIVND (reference sequence). V shed 5 bases, J shed 1 base, and the junction held 5 bases outside the gene matches.